Shown below are 28 T cell receptor beta chains from a single sample sequenced in a study of CD8 T cells in ankylosing spondylitis. TCRdb re-called the 5' RACE reads through MiXCR, storing one row per CDR3 protein. The sample includes a few hundred thousand distinct CDR3 sequences, more than 20% of them seen just once. Sequencing used blood, either unsorted or a sorted T cell fraction (not recorded which). All receptors come from a male donor with ankylosing spondylitis or in good health (not recorded which).

Only a few counts were recorded for this clonotype. V and J are TRBV29-1 and TRBJ2-7; 9 bases match TRBD1. The CDR3 is 13 amino acids. Trimming at V came to 4 bases and at J to 1 base, leaving 2 bases not matched to a gene. Per germline, CDR1 SQVTM and CDR2 ANQGSEA. CDR3 nucleotide sequence: TGCAGCGTTGTAGGACAGGGGTCCTACGAGCAGTACTTC. Translating it yields CSVVGQGSYEQYF.

This clonotype was counted a few times. V usage is TRBV6-6 and J usage is TRBJ2-7; D uncertain. The CDR3 totals 13 residues. Trimming removed 2 bases from V and 6 bases from J, with 11 bases in between. CDR1 and CDR2 from the germline V gene are MNHNY and SVGAGI (reference sequence). The DNA of the CDR3 is TGTGCCAGCAGTTACACCCTAGGATTCGAGCAGTACTTC. Its protein is CASSYTLGFEQYF.

The chain couples TRBV10-3 to TRBJ2-3, with D possibly matching TRBD2 (6 bases). The V end was cut by 3 bases, the J end by 6 bases, with 13 bases between. This CDR3 is 14 amino acids long. Germline CDR1 ENHRY, CDR2 SYGVKD. The CDR3 loop is CAISDLRGMDTQYF. CDR3 DNA: TGTGCCATCAGTGATTTACGGGGGATGGATACGCAGTATTTT.

The table lists this clonotype with a few counts. The chain's CDR3 is CSARSGQGTYEQYF. DNA of the CDR3: TGCAGTGCTAGGTCGGGACAGGGGACCTACGAGCAGTACTTC. V usage is TRBV20-1 and J usage is TRBJ2-7; 10 bases are shared with TRBD1. This CDR3 has 14 residues. J was trimmed by 2 bases and V by 3 bases; bases with no gene match: 4. In germline, CDR1 is DFQATT, CDR2 SNEGSKA (reference sequence).

This clonotype was observed a few times. This chain joins TRBV4-1 and TRBJ2-1; D unresolved. The CDR3 is 15 amino acids. Germline V gene data show CDR1 as MGHRA and CDR2 as YSYEKL. V shed 0 bases and J shed 4 bases, with 10 bases lying between them. The CDR3 protein is CASSQDFGPYNEQFF. The CDR3 DNA follows: TGCGCCAGCAGCCAAGACTTCGGACCTTACAATGAGCAGTTCTTC.

Many counts were recorded for this clonotype. The chain combines TRBV20-1 with TRBJ1-5; the D is unclear. Germline values: CDR1 DFQATT, CDR2 SNEGSKA (reference sequence). V lost 1 base and J 0 bases, leaving 10 bases between the germline ends. This CDR3 comprises 15 residues. The DNA of the CDR3 is TGCAGTGCTAGAGGGGAGGGCGCTAGCAATCAGCCCCAGCATTTT. Protein: CSARGEGASNQPQHF.

The chain joins TRBV20-1 to TRBJ2-5; 8 bases are a match to TRBD2. The CDR3 is made up of 14 amino acids. The V segment lost 3 bases and the J segment 5 bases; nucleotides outside the gene matches: 8. Germline CDR1 DFQATT, CDR2 SNEGSKA (reference sequence). The CDR3 protein is CSARGLVLRETQYF. For the CDR3, the DNA is TGCAGTGCTAGGGGACTAGTCTTGCGGGAGACCCAGTACTTC.

This clonotype was seen a handful of times. The chain uses TRBV20-1 and TRBJ1-1; D is unclear. The germline V and J ends were trimmed by 3 bases and 6 bases, with 11 bases remaining between them. The CDR3 has 12 residues. Germline lookup yields CDR1 DFQATT and CDR2 SNEGSKA (reference sequence). This chain's CDR3 is CSARSQIAEAFF. For the CDR3, the DNA is TGCAGTGCTAGGAGCCAGATCGCTGAAGCTTTCTTT.

This clonotype was seen repeatedly, ten times or more. The J gene is TRBJ1-6, the V gene TRBV5-5; the match to TRBD1 covers 8 bases. The V gene end was trimmed by 0 bases and the J gene end by 5 bases; junction bases not matched to a gene: 7. CDR1 is SGHKS and CDR2 is YYEKEE in the germline V gene (reference sequence). The CDR3 is made up of 17 amino acids. The CDR3 here is CASSLAFPDRDNSPLHF. In DNA, the CDR3 is TGTGCCAGCAGCTTGGCCTTTCCGGACAGGGATAATTCACCCCTCCACTTT.

This clonotype occurred many times. The genes are TRBV6-1 and TRBJ1-4; no firm D call. This CDR3 has 15 residues. The V gene lost 6 bases and the J gene lost 1 base, with 12 bases spanning the gap. Germline V gene lookup returns CDR1 MNHNS and CDR2 SASEGT. CDR3 bases: TGTGCCAGCAGATCCCATGGAGAAACTAATGAAAAACTGTTTTTT. Translating it yields CASRSHGETNEKLFF.

V is TRBV20-1 and J is TRBJ2-7; either TRBD1 or TRBD2 may fit D (5 bases each). In germline, CDR1 is DFQATT, CDR2 SNEGSKA (reference sequence). V gave up 3 bases and J gave up 6 bases, with 21 bases separating them. The CDR3 length is 15 residues. CDR3 DNA: TGCAGTGCTAGTCCCCTCCAGAGGGACCCCCTCGAGCAGTACTTC. This translates into CSASPLQRDPLEQYF.

J is TRBJ2-3 and V is TRBV20-1; TRBD1 agrees at 10 bases. This CDR3 has 15 residues. V was pared by 4 bases and J by 3 bases, with 7 bases of the junction left unmatched. Germline V gene lookup returns CDR1 DFQATT and CDR2 SNEGSKA (reference sequence). As DNA, the CDR3 is TGCAGTGCTATCCGCCGGGACAGGGGTACAGATACGCAGTATTTT. Its translation: CSAIRRDRGTDTQYF.

This clonotype was counted at least ten times. The V and J genes are TRBV6-1 and TRBJ1-6, with D maybe TRBD1 (6 bases). The CDR3 is 13 residues long. Trimming removed 7 bases at V and 10 bases at J, with 14 bases between. Germline lookup yields CDR1 MNHNS and CDR2 SASEGT. This chain's CDR3 is CASKRGSGSPLHF. The CDR3 nucleotides read TGTGCCAGCAAGAGGGGGTCTGGCTCACCCCTCCACTTT.

This clonotype was recorded many times. The chain couples TRBV29-1 to TRBJ2-3; weak D call: TRBD1 (5 bases). The CDR3 totals 12 residues. In germline, CDR1 is SQVTM, CDR2 ANQGSEA. V was cut by 7 bases and J by 4 bases, with 12 bases left in between. Written as DNA, the CDR3 is TGCAGCGCCCAGGGTGGGGCAGATACGCAGTATTTT. This translates into CSAQGGADTQYF.

This chain uses TRBV2 with TRBJ2-5, with a tentative D call TRBD2 (5 bases). The CDR3 runs 13 residues. Per germline, CDR1 SNHLY and CDR2 FYNNEI. Trimming took off 6 bases at V and 9 bases at J, with 17 bases between the two ends. CDR3: CASRPPWMRAQYF. In nucleotides, the CDR3 is TGTGCCAGCAGACCACCGTGGATGAGGGCCCAGTACTTC.

This clonotype was observed many times. The CDR3 sequence: CASTSWSGGEETQYF. CDR3 in DNA: TGTGCCAGCACCTCCTGGTCGGGGGGAGAAGAGACCCAGTACTTC. The genes are TRBV7-9 and TRBJ2-5; the match to TRBD2 covers 7 bases. V lost 7 bases to trimming and J lost 3 bases; unmatched junction nucleotides: 11. The CDR3 is 15 amino acids. The V gene's germline CDR1 is SEHNR and CDR2 FQNEAQ (reference sequence).

This sequence joins TRBV29-1 and TRBJ2-4; TRBD1 aligns across 7 bases. This CDR3 contains 12 residues. Germline lookup yields CDR1 SQVTM and CDR2 ANQGSEA. J gave up 6 bases and V 7 bases, and 6 bases lay outside the gene matches. CDR3 nucleotides: TGCAGCGGGCAGGGGGACGGAAACATTCAGTACTTC. Residues: CSGQGDGNIQYF.

The V and J genes are TRBV12-3 or TRBV12-4 and TRBJ2-1; either TRBD1 or TRBD2 may supply D (5 bases each). With 11 bases removed from V and 0 bases from J, the gap between germline ends came to 26 bases. There are 18 residues in the CDR3. CDR3 residues: CAFSLGSGTQSSYNEQFF. The CDR3 region has the DNA TGTGCCTTCAGTTTAGGATCCGGGACCCAGAGCTCCTACAATGAGCAGTTCTTC.

This clonotype showed up many times. The gene calls are TRBV20-1 and TRBJ2-5, with D tentatively TRBD2 (5 bases). The germline V gene encodes CDR1 DFQATT and CDR2 SNEGSKA (reference sequence). The germline V and J ends were trimmed by 4 bases and 4 bases, with 19 bases remaining between them. This CDR3 has 15 residues. CDR3 DNA: TGCAGTGCTAAGGTAGCGAGATCTGTTGGAGAGACCCAGTACTTC. It yields the protein CSAKVARSVGETQYF.

There are many counts of this clonotype. J is TRBJ2-7 and V is TRBV9; the match to TRBD2 covers 10 bases. The V and J ends lost 0 bases and 4 bases, in that order; junction bases with no gene match: 1. The CDR3 sequence is 14 residues long. CDR1 and CDR2 from the germline V gene are SGDLS and YYNGEE. CDR3 bases: TGTGCCAGCAGCGTAGAACTAGCGGGGTACGAGCAGTACTTC. It specifies CASSVELAGYEQYF.

This clonotype occurred once. The chain couples TRBV12-3 or TRBV12-4 to TRBJ1-1; 7 bases line up with TRBD1. After removal of 4 bases from V and 1 base from J, the junction contained 3 bases not matched to a gene. This CDR3 is 14 amino acids long. For the CDR3, the DNA is TGTGCCAGCAGTTCCAGGACAGGGAACACTGAAGCTTTCTTT. Translated: CASSSRTGNTEAFF.

This clonotype was counted a few times. V is TRBV20-1 and J is TRBJ1-6; no clear D. This CDR3 comprises 14 residues. The germline V gene has CDR1 DFQATT and CDR2 SNEGSKA (reference sequence). V lost 2 bases and J lost 7, with 12 bases in between. The chain's CDR3 is CSARSSDRNSPLHF. DNA for the CDR3: TGCAGTGCTAGATCGTCAGATCGAAATTCACCCCTCCACTTT.

V is TRBV29-1 and J is TRBJ2-1; D remains unclear. The V end lost 3 bases, the J end lost 14 bases, and 17 bases lay between the germline ends. CDR3 length: 12 amino acids. Germline lookup yields CDR1 SQVTM and CDR2 ANQGSEA. The CDR3 reads CSVEPGPEFEFF. As DNA, the CDR3 is TGCAGCGTTGAGCCAGGCCCCGAGTTTGAGTTCTTC.

The chain joins TRBV10-3 to TRBJ2-2, with D uncertain. The length of the CDR3 is 11 residues. Trimming shortened V by 5 bases and J by 5 bases, and 3 bases separated the two germline ends. The germline V gene encodes CDR1 ENHRY and CDR2 SYGVKD. The CDR3 protein is CAISMTGELFF. The CDR3 nucleotides read TGTGCCATCAGTATGACCGGGGAGCTGTTTTTT.

The chain uses TRBV20-1 and TRBJ2-1; D is perhaps TRBD1 (6 bases). The germline V gene encodes CDR1 DFQATT and CDR2 SNEGSKA (reference sequence). With 5 bases removed from V and 7 bases from J, the gap between germline ends came to 24 bases. This CDR3 has 16 amino acids. CDR3 in DNA: TGCAGTGCTCCCCTTCGGGGCTGGGGGCGTAGTAATGAGCAGTTCTTC. Its translation: CSAPLRGWGRSNEQFF.

The chain links TRBV20-1 to TRBJ2-7; TRBD1 is a possible D gene (6 bases). This CDR3 is 15 amino acids long. Deletions cut 1 base from V and 2 bases from J, with 15 bases between. The germline V gene encodes CDR1 DFQATT and CDR2 SNEGSKA (reference sequence). In DNA, the CDR3 is TGCAGTGCTAGAGCGTACAGGGCCGAACCCTACGAGCAGTACTTC. Translated, it gives CSARAYRAEPYEQYF.

This clonotype was seen only a few times. The gene calls are TRBV20-1 and TRBJ2-3; possibly TRBD1 or TRBD2 for D (7 bases each). Trimming left V 6 bases short and J 4 bases short, with 26 bases between. CDR3 length: 17 amino acids. The germline CDR1 and CDR2 sequences are DFQATT and SNEGSKA (reference sequence). CDR3 nucleotide sequence: TGCAGTGCCGTCAGGGGGGGGGCCTGGATGATCTCAGATACGCAGTATTTT. Amino acid sequence: CSAVRGGAWMISDTQYF.

The chain couples TRBV20-1 to TRBJ2-1; 10 nucleotides agree with TRBD1. The CDR3 sequence is 14 residues long. The germline V gene has CDR1 DFQATT and CDR2 SNEGSKA (reference sequence). J was trimmed by 7 bases and V by 6 bases; bases with no gene match: 9. The DNA of the CDR3 is TGCAGTGCGAGCGACAGGGGGCTTGTGAATGAGCAGTTCTTC. This encodes CSASDRGLVNEQFF.